This T cell receptor beta chain was recovered during a study of PD-L1 blockade in urothelial cancer. Study in general: Samples came from 3 weeks, at the second dose, and 6 weeks into treatment. Reported median T cell count for blood samples was around 140,000.

The length of the CDR3 is 15 residues. CDR1 is SGHRS, CDR2 YFSETQ, per germline. With V trimmed by 1 base and J by 3 bases, 3 bases remained unmatched. Some clones are missing from TCRdb's copy, which holds only in-frame ones; the method was immunoSEQ multiplex PCR. The data show around 56,000 clones, just over 85% seen once. The sequence was obtained from a man aged 45-65 years with urothelial cancer. The chain recombines TRBV5-1 with TRBJ2-7; TRBD2 agrees at 11 bases. The sample was PBMCs, taken around atezolizumab (anti-PD-L1) treatment. CDR3 amino acids: CASSLLGLADYEQYF. In nucleotides, the CDR3 is TGCGCCAGCAGCTTGTTGGGACTAGCGGACTACGAGCAGTACTTC.